The 4 T cell receptor beta chains below come from one sample, sequenced in a study of beta chain features in type 1 diabetes. Study-level findings and limits: Across all four CD4+ subsets, people with type 1 diabetes showed modestly shorter TCRB CDR3s.

These TCRs are of unknown antigen specificity. cDNA synthesis used the whole RNA isolate, giving expressed TCRB sequences. Sequencing was performed with immunoSEQ multiplex PCR; in TCRdb, only in-frame clones are kept and a portion is missing. Of roughly 340,000 clones listed, 10% to 15% are singletons. Input material: naive CD4+ T cells from blood. The source is a woman aged 18-35 years with type 1 diabetes.

The chain links TRBV5-1 to TRBJ2-4, with TRBD2 matching 9 bases. Germline CDR1 SGHRS, CDR2 YFSETQ. CDR3 length equals 14 residues. J was trimmed by 7 bases and V by 3 bases; bases with no gene match: 5. CDR3 nucleotides: TGCGCCAGCAGCTCTAGCGGGAACGACAACATTCAGTACTTC. It encodes CASSSSGNDNIQYF.

Details on this clone: The sample carries other DNA sequences with the same CDR3. The J gene is TRBJ2-7, the V gene TRBV5-1; TRBD1 matches at 8 bases. The CDR3 runs to 14 residues. Germline CDR1 is SGHRS and CDR2 is YFSETQ. J gave up 6 bases and V 0 bases, and 5 bases lay outside the gene matches. As DNA, the CDR3 is TGCGCCAGCAGCTTGGGACAGGGGTTGGGCGAGCAGTACTTC. This translates into CASSLGQGLGEQYF.

The CDR3 DNA is TGTGCCAGCAGCCCAGGCGACAGAAGAAACATTCAGTACTTC. This sequence encodes CASSPGDRRNIQYF. The chain is built from TRBV7-2 and TRBJ2-4; a weak D match, TRBD1 (5 bases). V was pared by 5 bases and J by 6 bases, with 14 bases between. Germline CDR1 reads SGHTA; CDR2 reads FQGNSA. The CDR3 spans 14 residues. The variable domain in full, with the rest retrieved from reference TRBV7-2 and TRBJ2-4, is GAGVSQSPSNKVTEKGKDVELRCDPISGHTALYWYRQSLGQGLEFLIYFQGNSAPDKSGLPSDRFSAERTGGSVSTLTIQRTQQEDSAVYLCASSPGDRRNIQYFGAGTRLSVL.

This clone has just a few counts. J is TRBJ2-7 and V is TRBV7-2; TRBD2 agrees at 8 bases. The V gene end was trimmed by 5 bases and the J gene end by 6 bases; junction bases not matched to a gene: 9. CDR1 is SGHTA, CDR2 FQGNSA, per germline. The CDR3 spans 14 residues. CDR3 sequence: CASSRGGRVLEQYF. The CDR3 nucleotides read TGTGCCAGCAGCCGGGGGGGGCGGGTCCTCGAGCAGTACTTC.